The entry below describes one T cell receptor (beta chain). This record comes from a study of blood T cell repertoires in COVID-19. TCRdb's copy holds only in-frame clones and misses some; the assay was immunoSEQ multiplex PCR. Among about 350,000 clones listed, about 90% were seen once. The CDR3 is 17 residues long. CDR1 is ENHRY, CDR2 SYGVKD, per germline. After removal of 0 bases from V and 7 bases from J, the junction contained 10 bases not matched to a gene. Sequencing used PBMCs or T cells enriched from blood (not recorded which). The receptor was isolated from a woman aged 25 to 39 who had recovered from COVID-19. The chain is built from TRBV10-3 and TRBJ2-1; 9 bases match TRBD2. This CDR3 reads CAISESLASGDFNEQFF. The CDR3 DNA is TGTGCCATCAGTGAGTCGTTGGCTAGCGGGGATTTTAATGAGCAGTTCTTC.